This note documents a single T cell receptor (beta chain) sequence. CDR1 LGHDT and CDR2 YNNKEL come from the germline V gene (reference sequence). The CDR3 extends over 14 amino acids. V gave up 4 bases and J gave up 0 bases, with 9 bases separating them. In the source study's methods: Estimation of nucleated cell counts relied on the amplification of reference gene primers. Data came from immunoSEQ multiplex PCR; TCRdb stores just in-frame clones and leaves some out. The V and J calls and clone size are taken from that table; D and trimming were inferred from the DNA. The sample shows over 50,000 clones, more than 80% of them seen only once. This entry is derived from a study of blood T cell repertoires in COVID-19. Study overall: Both acute and convalescent COVID-19 samples were obtained from the United States, Italy and Spain. T cells, B-cell-depleted T cells, or PBMCs provided the cDNA or gDNA that served as material.

This receptor was taken from a human donor with active COVID-19. The donor label of this sample is uncertain. The V and J genes are TRBV3-1 (or the pseudogene TRBV3-2) and TRBJ1-2, with a weak D call TRBD1 (5 bases). Input material: peripheral blood. The CDR3 reads CASSLGHPNYGYTF. CDR3 coding DNA: TGTGCCAGCAGCCTAGGACACCCTAACTATGGCTACACCTTC.